The 21 T cell receptor beta chains below were found in one sample sequenced in a study of shared clonotypes between healthy human individuals. Data came from immunoSEQ multiplex PCR; TCRdb stores just in-frame clones and leaves some out. This table has millions of clones, approximately 90% appearing once. The specimen sequenced was naive CD4+ T cells sorted from blood. Documented subset: CD45RA+ positively selected. These receptors were taken from a man between 18 and 29 years old in good health.

V and J are TRBV7-6 and TRBJ2-3, with TRBD1 identical over 9 bases. Germline assignment: CDR1 SGHVS and CDR2 FNYEAQ. Trimming removed 6 bases from V and 4 bases from J; junction bases left unmatched: 11. The CDR3 has 16 amino acids. CDR3 bases: TGTGCCAGCAGTAATCCGGGACAGGGCTTTTCAGATACGCAGTATTTT. Protein product: CASSNPGQGFSDTQYF.

This sequence joins TRBV5-6 and TRBJ2-1; 11 nucleotides agree with TRBD2. The CDR3 runs to 16 residues. Germline CDR1 SGHDT, CDR2 YYEEEE. Trimming at V came to 3 bases and at J to 3 bases, leaving 5 bases not matched to a gene. CDR3 sequence (DNA): TGTGCCAGCAGCTCCACTAGCGGGAGAATCTACAATGAGCAGTTCTTC. It codes for CASSSTSGRIYNEQFF.

This rearrangement joins TRBV4-1 to TRBJ1-6, with 8 bases aligning to TRBD1. Germline CDR1 and CDR2: MGHRA and YSYEKL. Trimming cost V 0 bases and J 9 bases; bases outside gene matches: 16. The CDR3 covers 19 residues. This CDR3 is CASSQDDPDRATTSSPLHF. CDR3 coding DNA: TGCGCCAGCAGCCAAGATGATCCGGACAGGGCAACTACTAGTTCACCCCTCCACTTT.

This clone is a singleton in its sample. The chain is built from TRBV5-4 and TRBJ2-3; the D gene could be TRBD1 or TRBD2 (6 bases each). The CDR3 has 16 amino acids. V dropped 4 bases and J dropped 0 bases, with 15 bases sitting between them. CDR1 and CDR2 (germline): SGHNT, YYREEE (reference sequence). Here the CDR3 reads CASSPIEGGSTDTQYF. CDR3 DNA sequence: TGTGCCAGCAGCCCGATAGAGGGGGGCAGCACAGATACGCAGTATTTT.

This chain links TRBV5-1 with TRBJ2-7, with 11 bases identical to TRBD2. The V segment lost 4 bases and the J segment 2 bases; nucleotides outside the gene matches: 5. The CDR3 length is 15 residues. Germline V gene sequence: CDR1 SGHRS, CDR2 YFSETQ. Written as DNA, the CDR3 is TGCGCCAGCAGCGGAGGGACTAGCGGTACCTACGAGCAGTACTTC. The encoded protein is CASSGGTSGTYEQYF.

A single count supports this clone. CDR3 sequence: CASSQGRVSYNEQFF. CDR3 coding DNA: TGCGCCAGCAGCCAGGGGCGGGTCTCCTACAATGAGCAGTTCTTC. The chain combines TRBV4-1 with TRBJ2-1; D assignment may be TRBD1 or TRBD2 (5 bases each). Germline CDR1 reads MGHRA; CDR2 reads YSYEKL. The ends were cut back, 3 bases at V and 0 bases at J, with 9 bases in the middle. CDR3 length equals 15 residues.

This rearrangement joins TRBV5-1 to TRBJ2-3, with a weak D call TRBD1 (6 bases). Trimming took 0 bases from V and 2 from J, leaving 10 bases between them. Germline CDR1 is SGHRS and CDR2 is YFSETQ. CDR3 length equals 15 residues. The CDR3 DNA reads as TGCGCCAGCAGCTTGGTAGGACAGATCACAGATACGCAGTATTTT. This gives the protein CASSLVGQITDTQYF.

The chain has TRBV11-2 and TRBJ2-7; no clear D gene. CDR1 is SGHAT, CDR2 FQNNGV, per germline. CDR3 length: 13 amino acids. V dropped 5 bases and J dropped 4 bases, with 12 bases sitting between them. CDR3 coding DNA: TGTGCCAGCAGCCCATGGTTACAATACGAGCAGTACTTC. This encodes CASSPWLQYEQYF.

In the case of this clone: Mismatch with germline at one junction end may stem from a read error. J is TRBJ2-1 and V is TRBV2, with TRBD1 matching 7 bases. CDR1 and CDR2 from the germline V gene are SNHLY and FYNNEI. The CDR3 extends over 12 amino acids. The CDR3 DNA reads TGTGCCAGCAGTGAAAACCGACAGGGCAAAGTCTTC. As protein: CASSENRQGKVF.

The rearrangement joins TRBV9 to TRBJ2-5; D is ambiguous. V was pared by 0 bases and J by 7 bases, with 7 bases between. The CDR3 covers 12 residues. Germline V CDR1 and CDR2: SGDLS, YYNGEE. In DNA, the CDR3 is TGTGCCAGCAGCGTAGGGTTCGGGACCCAGTACTTC. This translates into CASSVGFGTQYF.

This rearrangement joins TRBV18 to TRBJ1-2; no firm D call. The CDR3 length is 16 residues. Trimming stripped 1 base from V and 2 bases from J, with 14 bases between. Germline V gives CDR1 KGHSH, CDR2 LQKENI. The CDR3 loop is CASSPQNRALNYGYTF. CDR3 sequence (DNA): TGTGCCAGCTCACCACAGAACCGGGCCCTCAACTATGGCTACACCTTC. Full variable domain (missing parts from reference TRBV18 and TRBJ1-2): NAGVMQNPRHLVRRRGQEARLRCSPMKGHSHVYWYRQLPEEGLKFMVYLQKENIIDESGMPKERFSAEFPKEGPSILRIQQVVRGDSAAYFCASSPQNRALNYGYTFGSGTRLTVV.

This clone was detected once. The V and J genes are TRBV5-6 and TRBJ1-4, with D perhaps TRBD1 (6 bases). V was shortened by 5 bases and J by 3 bases, with 17 bases between the two germline ends. CDR1 and CDR2 (germline): SGHDT, YYEEEE. The CDR3 spans 16 residues. CDR3 coding DNA: TGTGCCAGCAGTCCCGCCGGGGGCTTAGCTAATGAAAAACTGTTTTTT. Translation gives CASSPAGGLANEKLFF.

The chain joins TRBV2 to TRBJ1-2; D is ambiguous. CDR1 SNHLY and CDR2 FYNNEI come from the germline V gene. V dropped 6 bases and J dropped 0 bases, with 11 bases sitting between them. The CDR3 contains 14 residues. CDR3 loop: CASRQTVANYGYTF. The CDR3 DNA reads as TGTGCCAGCAGGCAGACGGTAGCTAACTATGGCTACACCTTC.

This clone was observed once. The chain employs TRBV19 and TRBJ2-7, with 10 nucleotides matching TRBD1. This CDR3 has 15 residues. Germline values: CDR1 LNHDA, CDR2 SQIVND (reference sequence). Losses at the gene ends were 4 bases for V and 3 bases for J; bases not matched to a gene: 6. The CDR3 DNA reads as TGTGCCAGTAGTAGGGGGACAGGGGACCGCTACGAGCAGTACTTC. Its translation: CASSRGTGDRYEQYF.

V is TRBV18 and J is TRBJ1-5, with D unresolved. The V gene's germline CDR1 is KGHSH and CDR2 LQKENI. The CDR3 consists of 13 residues. Between the trimmed V and J ends, which lost 5 bases and 5 bases, there was a span of 10 bases. The CDR3 spells CASSGYVDQPQHF. CDR3 DNA: TGTGCCAGCTCAGGCTATGTCGATCAGCCCCAGCATTTT.

The chain has TRBV4-1 and TRBJ1-4, with D unclear. The CDR3 consists of 16 residues. CDR1 is MGHRA and CDR2 is YSYEKL in the germline V gene. V was clipped by 0 bases and J by 7 bases, with 15 bases between them. Written as DNA, the CDR3 is TGCGCCAGCAGCCAAGAGGCCGCCCCAACGGGTGAAAAACTGTTTTTT. The encoded protein is CASSQEAAPTGEKLFF.

The genes are TRBV9 and TRBJ1-6; D gene ambiguous. This CDR3 has 14 amino acids. Trimming took off 3 bases at V and 10 bases at J, with 14 bases between the two ends. From germline, CDR1 is SGDLS and CDR2 YYNGEE. The CDR3 region is CASSDQVEESPLHF. The CDR3 bases are TGTGCCAGCAGCGACCAGGTCGAGGAATCACCCCTCCACTTT.

This clone was detected once. The V and J genes are TRBV19 and TRBJ1-2; no clear D gene. Trimming took off 3 bases at V and 0 bases at J, with 11 bases between the two ends. The CDR3 sequence is 15 residues long. From germline, CDR1 is LNHDA and CDR2 SQIVND (reference sequence). CDR3 residues: CASSIGPYPNYGYTF. The CDR3 coding sequence is TGTGCCAGTAGTATTGGCCCATATCCTAACTATGGCTACACCTTC.

This rearrangement joins TRBV6-6 to TRBJ2-7, with TRBD2 matching 9 bases. The CDR3 is made up of 15 amino acids. Germline V gives CDR1 MNHNY, CDR2 SVGAGI (reference sequence). Trimming took 0 bases from V and 2 from J; bases not matched to a gene: 2. CDR3 in DNA: TGTGCCAGCAGTTACTCTTCTAGCGGGGCCTACGAGCAGTACTTC. The encoded protein is CASSYSSSGAYEQYF.

This chain joins TRBV6-1 and TRBJ2-6; D is perhaps TRBD2 (6 bases). V was shortened by 2 bases and J by 4 bases, with 9 bases between the two germline ends. The CDR3 runs to 15 residues. CDR1 and CDR2 (germline): MNHNS, SASEGT. In DNA, the CDR3 is TGTGCCAGCAGTGAACCGGGGAGGGGGGCCAACGTCCTGACTTTC. Translation gives CASSEPGRGANVLTF.

The chain joins TRBV5-1 to TRBJ2-7, with D perhaps matching TRBD2 (6 bases). From germline, CDR1 is SGHRS and CDR2 YFSETQ. Trimming stripped 4 bases from V and 6 bases from J, with 20 bases between. The length of the CDR3 is 15 residues. The CDR3 DNA reads TGCGCCAGCAGCGCCCGACTAGTCGGGGAAGGCGAGCAGTACTTC. Amino acids: CASSARLVGEGEQYF.